The 17 T cell receptor beta chains given below trace back to one sample, sequenced in a study of cytomegalovirus exposure and HLA in healthy donors. The primer mix had 60 Vbeta and 13 Jbeta primers. Here immunoSEQ multiplex PCR was the method, and the copy in TCRdb shows in-frame clones only, minus some. Of some 110,000 clones listed, approximately 76% are singletons. Material for sequencing was PBMCs. Receptors were obtained from a man aged 50 to 60 in good health and CMV-seropositive.

The chain carries TRBV14 and TRBJ1-6; D not certain. Per the germline V gene, CDR1 is SGHDN and CDR2 is FVKESK. CDR3 length: 16 amino acids. Trimming took 1 base from V and 5 from J, leaving 12 bases between them. CDR3 in amino acids: CASSQGVGVNNSPLHF. As DNA, the CDR3 is TGTGCCAGCAGCCAAGGCGTTGGAGTTAATAATTCACCCCTCCACTTT.

The V and J genes are TRBV18 and TRBJ1-5; tentative D call: TRBD1 (5 bases). Germline-derived CDR1 and CDR2 are KGHSH and LQKENI. Deletions cut 1 base from V and 2 bases from J, with 9 bases between. The CDR3 contains 15 residues. CDR3 amino acids: CASSPRSGGNQPQHF. CDR3 nucleotide sequence: TGTGCCAGCTCACCACGTTCGGGGGGCAATCAGCCCCAGCATTTT.

The chain uses TRBV5-6 and TRBJ2-3; D is undetermined. The CDR3 runs 13 residues. The germline V gene encodes CDR1 SGHDT and CDR2 YYEEEE. The germline V and J ends were trimmed by 5 bases and 5 bases, with 12 bases remaining between them. The CDR3: CASRANLEDTQYF. DNA for the CDR3: TGTGCCAGCAGGGCAAATCTTGAAGATACGCAGTATTTT.

The chain links TRBV27 to TRBJ1-2, with D maybe TRBD1 (5 bases). Germline V gene data show CDR1 as MNHEY and CDR2 as SMNVEV (reference sequence). The V end was cut by 5 bases, the J end by 5 bases, with 15 bases between. The CDR3 runs to 14 residues. The DNA for the CDR3 is TGTGCCAGCAGTCCGAGGACGGGACTGTATGGCTACACCTTC. Translated: CASSPRTGLYGYTF.

This chain links TRBV11-2 with TRBJ2-5; TRBD1 matches at 9 bases. CDR1 SGHAT and CDR2 FQNNGV come from the germline V gene. The CDR3 totals 12 residues. Trimming cost V 6 bases and J 6 bases; bases outside gene matches: 2. This CDR3 reads CASRDRGKTQYF. The CDR3 region has the DNA TGTGCCAGCAGGGACAGGGGAAAGACCCAGTACTTC.

The chain uses TRBV4-3 and TRBJ2-5; TRBD2 aligns across 12 bases. Germline V gene lookup returns CDR1 LGHNA and CDR2 YSLEER. V shed 1 base and J 5 bases; nucleotides not matched to a gene: 5. The CDR3 loop spans 16 amino acids. This chain's CDR3 is CASSQGASGGVETQYF. CDR3 sequence (DNA): TGCGCCAGCAGCCAAGGTGCTAGCGGGGGGGTGGAGACCCAGTACTTC.

The V call is TRBV21-1, the J call TRBJ2-2; the table assigns TRBD2, which was not confirmed against the DNA. TRBV21-1 is a pseudogene segment. This CDR3 comprises 17 residues. The CDR3 DNA follows: TGTGCCAGCCGTCGAGTGATTGAGGAATCATACACCGGGGAGCTGTTTTTT. Translating it yields CASRRVIEESYTGELFF.

Comments on this clone: Different DNA sequences within this sample yield the same CDR3. This rearrangement joins TRBV11-3 to TRBJ2-2; TRBD2 agrees at 13 bases. CDR3 length equals 17 residues. Germline-derived CDR1 and CDR2 are SGHNT and YENEEA. V shed 5 bases, J shed 0 bases, and the junction held 3 bases outside the gene matches. The CDR3 region is CASSLGLAGPNTGELFF. CDR3 in DNA: TGTGCCAGCAGCCTGGGACTAGCGGGACCGAACACCGGGGAGCTGTTTTTT.

The V call is TRBV10-2, the J call TRBJ2-3; 9 bases agree with TRBD1. V dropped 7 bases and J dropped 0; count of bases not matched to a gene: 2. Germline-derived CDR1 and CDR2 are WSHSY and SAAADI. The CDR3 consists of 14 residues. CDR3 bases: TGCGCCAGCACCGGGACAGGGAGCACAGATACGCAGTATTTT. Its protein is CASTGTGSTDTQYF.

The V and J genes are TRBV6-1 and TRBJ2-7; TRBD1 agrees at 9 bases. The CDR3 contains 13 residues. V trimming: 8 bases; J trimming: 5 bases; junction bases outside the gene matches: 7. Germline CDR1 MNHNS, CDR2 SASEGT. The CDR3 bases are TGTGCCAGCCCCGGGACAGGGTCCCACGAGCAGTACTTC. Translation gives CASPGTGSHEQYF.

V usage is TRBV28 and J usage is TRBJ2-6; the D gene is possibly TRBD2 (6 bases). The CDR3 length is 16 residues. V was pared by 4 bases and J by 0 bases, with 10 bases between. From germline, CDR1 is MDHEN and CDR2 SYDVKM. The CDR3: CASSSGTSSGANVLTF. Here the CDR3 DNA reads TGTGCCAGCAGTTCCGGGACTTCCTCTGGGGCCAACGTCCTGACTTTC.

The chain is built from TRBV18 and TRBJ1-2; TRBD1 is a possible D gene (5 bases). Trimming took off 6 bases at V and 1 base at J, with 18 bases between the two ends. The CDR3 is 16 residues long. In germline, CDR1 is KGHSH, CDR2 LQKENI. The DNA for the CDR3 is TGTGCCAGCTCTGACAGTAGAGGCAGGAGTAACTATGGCTACACCTTC. Its protein is CASSDSRGRSNYGYTF.

As regards this clone: One end of the junction varies from germline; a read error may be responsible. Other DNA variants within this sample encode the same CDR3. The chain has TRBV14 and TRBJ2-7; D uncertain. Germline CDR1 reads SGHDN; CDR2 reads FVKESK. This CDR3 is 12 amino acids long. CDR3 nucleotides: TGTGCCAGTAGCCAAGTATACCAGGAGCAGTACTTC. This gives the protein CASSQVYQEQYF.

This clone turned up a few times. The V gene is TRBV29-1, the J gene TRBJ1-2, with D tentatively TRBD1 (5 bases). Germline V CDR1 and CDR2: SQVTM, ANQGSEA. This CDR3 region has 11 residues. Trimming left V 3 bases short and J 4 bases short, with 6 bases between. CDR3 nucleotides: TGCAGCGTTGAGGGGGGCTATGGCTACACCTTC. It specifies CSVEGGYGYTF.

The CDR3, as DNA: TGTGCCAGTAGTATAGGGGTGCGGGGGGAGCTGTTTTTT. This translates into CASSIGVRGELFF. The rearrangement uses TRBV19 and TRBJ2-2; D is undetermined. Trimming took off 1 base at V and 8 bases at J, with 8 bases between the two ends. The germline CDR1 and CDR2 sequences are LNHDA and SQIVND (reference sequence). CDR3 length: 13 residues.

The chain employs TRBV7-2 and TRBJ2-3; D may be TRBD2 (6 bases). Germline V lookup: CDR1 SGHTA, CDR2 FQGNSA. The CDR3 consists of 15 residues. Trimming cost V 3 bases and J 1 base, with 11 bases left between them. The CDR3 DNA is TGTGCCAGCAGCTTCGGAATAGCGGGCACAGATACGCAGTATTTT. Its protein product is CASSFGIAGTDTQYF.

In its sample, this clone was seen once. The genes are TRBV5-6 and TRBJ1-1, with TRBD1 as a possible D gene (6 bases). The CDR3 is 12 amino acids. Trimming removed 4 bases from V and 5 bases from J, with 9 bases in between. CDR1 and CDR2 from the germline V gene are SGHDT and YYEEEE. CDR3 protein: CASSPGDTEAFF. CDR3 bases: TGTGCCAGCAGCCCAGGGGATACTGAAGCTTTCTTT.